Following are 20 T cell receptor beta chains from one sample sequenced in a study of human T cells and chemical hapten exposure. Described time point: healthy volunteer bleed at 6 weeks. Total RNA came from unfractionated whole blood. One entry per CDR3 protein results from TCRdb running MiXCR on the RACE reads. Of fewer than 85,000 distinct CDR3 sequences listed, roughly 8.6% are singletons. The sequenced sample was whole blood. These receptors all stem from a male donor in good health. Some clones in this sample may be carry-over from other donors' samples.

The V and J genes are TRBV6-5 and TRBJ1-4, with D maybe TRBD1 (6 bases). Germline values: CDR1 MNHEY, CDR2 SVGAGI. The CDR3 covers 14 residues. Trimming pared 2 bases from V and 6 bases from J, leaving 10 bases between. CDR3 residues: CASSYIGGDEKLFF. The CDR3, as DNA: TGTGCCAGCAGTTACATAGGGGGTGATGAAAAACTGTTTTTT.

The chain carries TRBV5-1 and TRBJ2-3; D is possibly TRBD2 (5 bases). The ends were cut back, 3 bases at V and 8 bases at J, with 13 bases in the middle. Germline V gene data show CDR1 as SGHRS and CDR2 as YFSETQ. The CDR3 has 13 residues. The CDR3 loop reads CASSWELRVTQYF. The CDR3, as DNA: TGCGCCAGCAGCTGGGAGTTAAGGGTTACGCAGTATTTT. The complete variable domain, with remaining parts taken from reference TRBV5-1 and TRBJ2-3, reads KAGVTQTPRYLIKTRGQQVTLSCSPISGHRSVSWYQQTPGQGLQFLFEYFSETQRNKGNFPGRFSGRQFSNSRSEMNVSTLELGDSALYLCASSWELRVTQYFGPGTRLTVL.

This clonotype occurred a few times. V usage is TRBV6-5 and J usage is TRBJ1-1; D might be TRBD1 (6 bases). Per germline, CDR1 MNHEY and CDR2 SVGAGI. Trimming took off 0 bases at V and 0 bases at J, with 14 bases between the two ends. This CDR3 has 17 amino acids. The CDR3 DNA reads TGTGCCAGCAGTTACTCTGGGGGGGGCCTGATGAACACTGAAGCTTTCTTT. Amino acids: CASSYSGGGLMNTEAFF.

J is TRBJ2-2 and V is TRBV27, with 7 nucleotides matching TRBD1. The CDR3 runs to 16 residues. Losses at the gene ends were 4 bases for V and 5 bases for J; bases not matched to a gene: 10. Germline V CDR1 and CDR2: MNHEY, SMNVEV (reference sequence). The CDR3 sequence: CASSSNRGKGTGELFF. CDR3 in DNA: TGTGCCAGCAGTTCAAACAGGGGAAAAGGGACCGGGGAGCTGTTTTTT.

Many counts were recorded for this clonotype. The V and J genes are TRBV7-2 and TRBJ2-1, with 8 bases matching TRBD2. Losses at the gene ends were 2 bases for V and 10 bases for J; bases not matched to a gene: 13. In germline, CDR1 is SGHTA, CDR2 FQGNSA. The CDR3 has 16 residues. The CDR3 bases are TGTGCCAGCAGCTTAATAAGCGGGAGCATAAGGGGAGAGCAGTTCTTC. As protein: CASSLISGSIRGEQFF.

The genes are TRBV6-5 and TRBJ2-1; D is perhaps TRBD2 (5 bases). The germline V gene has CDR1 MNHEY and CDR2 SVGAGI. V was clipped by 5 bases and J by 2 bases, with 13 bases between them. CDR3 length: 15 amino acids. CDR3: CASSVLASPYNEQFF. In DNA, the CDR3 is TGTGCCAGCAGTGTCCTAGCCTCCCCCTACAATGAGCAGTTCTTC.

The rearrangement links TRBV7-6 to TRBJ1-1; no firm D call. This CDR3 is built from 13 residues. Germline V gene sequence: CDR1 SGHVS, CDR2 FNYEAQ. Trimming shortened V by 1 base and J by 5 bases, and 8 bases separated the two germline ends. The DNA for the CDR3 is TGTGCCAGCAGCTTAGAGGTGGGGACTGAAGCTTTCTTT. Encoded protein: CASSLEVGTEAFF.

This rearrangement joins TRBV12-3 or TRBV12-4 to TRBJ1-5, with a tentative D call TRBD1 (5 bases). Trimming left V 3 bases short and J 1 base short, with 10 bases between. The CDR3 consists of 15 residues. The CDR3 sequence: CASSLAGPSNQPQHF. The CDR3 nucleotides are TGTGCCAGCAGTTTGGCGGGACCCAGCAATCAGCCCCAGCATTTT.

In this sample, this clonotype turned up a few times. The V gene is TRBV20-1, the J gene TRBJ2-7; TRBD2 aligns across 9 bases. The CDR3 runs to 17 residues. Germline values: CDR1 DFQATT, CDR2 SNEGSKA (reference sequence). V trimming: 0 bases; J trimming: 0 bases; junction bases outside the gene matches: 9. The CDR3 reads CSARDPSGTRSSYEQYF. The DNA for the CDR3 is TGCAGTGCTAGAGACCCTAGCGGGACCCGAAGCTCCTACGAGCAGTACTTC.

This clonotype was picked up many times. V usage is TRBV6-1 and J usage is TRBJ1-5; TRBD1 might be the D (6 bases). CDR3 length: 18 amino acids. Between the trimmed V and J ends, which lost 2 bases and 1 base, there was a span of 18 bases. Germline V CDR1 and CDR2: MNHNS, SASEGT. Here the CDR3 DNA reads TGTGCCAGCAGTGAAAGTACAGTCGGGGGGGGCAGCAATCAGCCCCAGCATTTT. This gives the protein CASSESTVGGGSNQPQHF.

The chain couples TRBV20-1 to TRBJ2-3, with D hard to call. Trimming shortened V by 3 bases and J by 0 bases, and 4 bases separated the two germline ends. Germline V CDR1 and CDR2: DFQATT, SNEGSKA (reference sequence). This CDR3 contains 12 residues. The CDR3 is CSASMSTDTQYF. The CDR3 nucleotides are TGCAGTGCTAGTATGAGCACAGATACGCAGTATTTT.

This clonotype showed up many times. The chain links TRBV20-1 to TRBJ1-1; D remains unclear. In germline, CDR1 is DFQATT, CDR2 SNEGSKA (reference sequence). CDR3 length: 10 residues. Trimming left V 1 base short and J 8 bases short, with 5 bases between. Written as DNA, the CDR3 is TGCAGTGCTAGAGCGCGCGAAGCTTTCTTT. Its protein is CSARAREAFF.

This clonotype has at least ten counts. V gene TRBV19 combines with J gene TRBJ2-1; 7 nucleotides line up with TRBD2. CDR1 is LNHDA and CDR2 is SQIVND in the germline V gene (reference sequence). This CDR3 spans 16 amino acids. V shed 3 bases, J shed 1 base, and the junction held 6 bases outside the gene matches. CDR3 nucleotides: TGTGCCAGTAGTATGGCTAGCGGCTCTTCCTACAATGAGCAGTTCTTC. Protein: CASSMASGSSYNEQFF.

Here the CDR3 reads CASSDLIGDTQYF. The DNA for the CDR3 is TGTGCCAGCAGCGACCTTATAGGGGATACGCAGTATTTT. This rearrangement joins TRBV9 to TRBJ2-3; D call uncertain. Trimming removed 3 bases from V and 6 bases from J, with 11 bases in between. This CDR3 is built from 13 residues. From germline, CDR1 is SGDLS and CDR2 YYNGEE. The whole variable domain, filled in from reference TRBV9 and TRBJ2-3, reads DSGVTQTPKHLITATGQRVTLRCSPRSGDLSVYWYQQSLDQGLQFLIQYYNGEERAKGNILERFSAQQFPDLHSELNLSSLELGDSALYFCASSDLIGDTQYFGPGTRLTVL.

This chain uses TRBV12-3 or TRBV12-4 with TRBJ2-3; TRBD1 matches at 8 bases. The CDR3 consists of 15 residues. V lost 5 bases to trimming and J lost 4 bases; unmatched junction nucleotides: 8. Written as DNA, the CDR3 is TGTGCCAGCAGTCCCGGGACAGGCTATCCAGATACGCAGTATTTT. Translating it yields CASSPGTGYPDTQYF.

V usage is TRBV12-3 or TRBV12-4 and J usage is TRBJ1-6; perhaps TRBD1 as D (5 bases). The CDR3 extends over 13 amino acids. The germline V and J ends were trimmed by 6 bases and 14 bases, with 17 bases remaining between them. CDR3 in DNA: TGTGCCAGCAGGGACCGGGTGGGGGGGACCCTCCACTTT. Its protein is CASRDRVGGTLHF.

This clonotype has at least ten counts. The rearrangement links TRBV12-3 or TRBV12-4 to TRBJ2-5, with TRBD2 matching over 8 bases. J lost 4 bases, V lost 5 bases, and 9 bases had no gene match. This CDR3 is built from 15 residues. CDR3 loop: CASSPTRLAGETQYF. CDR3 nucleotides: TGTGCCAGCAGTCCCACCCGGCTAGCGGGAGAGACCCAGTACTTC.

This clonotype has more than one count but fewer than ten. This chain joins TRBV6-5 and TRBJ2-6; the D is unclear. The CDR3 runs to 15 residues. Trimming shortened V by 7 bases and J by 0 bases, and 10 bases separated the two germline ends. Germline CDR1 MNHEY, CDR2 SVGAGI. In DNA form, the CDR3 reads TGTGCCAGCAATCCACGGCGCTCTGGGGCCAACGTCCTGACTTTC. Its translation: CASNPRRSGANVLTF.

Written as DNA, the CDR3 is TGTGCCAGCAGCTTACAGGGGGCGATAGTGAATGGCTACACCTTC. This sequence encodes CASSLQGAIVNGYTF. This sequence joins TRBV7-2 and TRBJ1-2; 8 nucleotides line up with TRBD1. The germline V gene has CDR1 SGHTA and CDR2 FQGNSA. The V gene end was trimmed by 2 bases and the J gene end by 6 bases; junction bases not matched to a gene: 8. The CDR3 contains 15 residues.

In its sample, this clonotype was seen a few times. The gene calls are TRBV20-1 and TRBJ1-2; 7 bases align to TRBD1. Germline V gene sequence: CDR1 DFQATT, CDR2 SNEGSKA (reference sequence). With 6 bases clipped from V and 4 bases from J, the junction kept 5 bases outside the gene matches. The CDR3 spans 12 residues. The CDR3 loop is CSAHRGTYGYTF. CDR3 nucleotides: TGCAGTGCCCACAGGGGCACCTATGGCTACACCTTC.